This entry lists 21 T cell receptor beta chains sequenced from one sample in a study of control samples from healthy donors and cancer patients. Libraries were prepared by immunoSEQ multiplex PCR; TCRdb keeps only in-frame clonotypes and omits some of them. The repertoire holds under 95,000 clones, with roughly 90% as singletons. The sequencing input was blood. These receptors all come from a woman under 40 in good health.

The V call is TRBV2, the J call TRBJ2-3; possibly TRBD2 for D (6 bases). The germline V gene has CDR1 SNHLY and CDR2 FYNNEI. The CDR3 extends over 15 amino acids. V was trimmed by 8 bases and J by 2 bases, leaving 17 bases between them. The CDR3 protein is CASVKERAHTDTQYF. The CDR3 DNA is TGTGCCAGCGTCAAAGAGCGGGCCCACACAGATACGCAGTATTTT.

The chain links TRBV2 to TRBJ1-4, with D unresolved. V lost 8 bases and J 8 bases, leaving 6 bases between the germline ends. The CDR3 runs to 10 residues. Germline V gene sequence: CDR1 SNHLY, CDR2 FYNNEI. CDR3 nucleotide sequence: TGTGCCAGCTATGGAGAAAAACTGTTTTTT. Protein sequence: CASYGEKLFF.

The chain employs TRBV4-1 and TRBJ2-2; 11 nucleotides match TRBD2. Trimming removed 0 bases from V and 5 bases from J; junction bases left unmatched: 8. Germline V CDR1 and CDR2: MGHRA, YSYEKL. CDR3 length: 18 amino acids. The CDR3 loop is CASSQDLTSGSRTGELFF. CDR3 DNA sequence: TGCGCCAGCAGCCAAGACCTCACTAGCGGGAGTAGGACCGGGGAGCTGTTTTTT.

The rearrangement joins TRBV19 to TRBJ1-1, with D maybe TRBD1 (5 bases). Trimming took off 10 bases at V and 0 bases at J, with 18 bases between the two ends. This CDR3 contains 15 residues. Looked up from germline, CDR1 is LNHDA and CDR2 is SQIVND (reference sequence). The CDR3 DNA is TGTGCCACCGTCCTCGGGACCCACTTGAACACTGAAGCTTTCTTT. Translation gives CATVLGTHLNTEAFF.

The chain carries TRBV28 and TRBJ1-3; TRBD1 aligns across 10 bases. This CDR3 comprises 16 residues. Germline assignment: CDR1 MDHEN and CDR2 SYDVKM. The trim removed 7 bases at V and 3 bases at J, leaving 9 bases unmatched. CDR3 in amino acids: CASTHDRGRRGNTIYF. CDR3 DNA sequence: TGTGCCAGCACCCATGACAGGGGGCGACGTGGAAACACCATATATTTT.

This clone was counted a few times. The genes are TRBV25-1 and TRBJ2-5; 9 bases are shared with TRBD1. Unmatched junction bases numbered 3, after V lost 6 bases and J lost 4 bases. Germline V gene data show CDR1 as MGHDK and CDR2 as SYGVNS. This CDR3 is built from 13 residues. This chain's CDR3 is CASRTGGGETQYF. CDR3 nucleotides: TGTGCCAGCAGGACAGGGGGAGGAGAGACCCAGTACTTC.

The V gene is TRBV19, the J gene TRBJ1-4; TRBD1 aligns across 8 bases. CDR1 is LNHDA, CDR2 SQIVND, per germline (reference sequence). Unmatched junction bases numbered 10, after V lost 9 bases and J lost 10 bases. The CDR3 runs to 13 residues. As DNA, the CDR3 is TGTGCCAGCAAGACAGGGGAGGATGGAAAACTGTTTTTT. Translating it yields CASKTGEDGKLFF.

This clone was seen only a few times. V and J are TRBV30 and TRBJ2-1; no definite D call. The CDR3 sequence is 12 residues long. In germline, CDR1 is GTSNPN, CDR2 SVGIG (reference sequence). Deletions cut 3 bases from V and 8 bases from J, with 11 bases between. CDR3 sequence reads: CAWSALGYEQFF. The DNA for the CDR3 is TGTGCCTGGAGCGCTCTCGGCTATGAGCAGTTCTTC.

This clone was found once. This chain links TRBV11-2 with TRBJ1-5, with unresolved D. The CDR3 length is 15 residues. V lost 1 base and J 1 base, leaving 8 bases between the germline ends. Germline V CDR1 and CDR2: SGHAT, FQNNGV. The CDR3 protein is CASSLAGGSNQPQHF. The CDR3 DNA sequence: TGTGCCAGCAGCTTAGCGGGAGGGAGCAATCAGCCCCAGCATTTT. The entire variable domain, with the rest obtained from reference TRBV11-2 and TRBJ1-5, is as follows: EAGVAQSPRYKIIEKRQSVAFWCNPISGHATLYWYQQILGQGPKLLIQFQNNGVVDDSQLPKDRFSAERLKGVDSTLKIQPAKLEDSAVYLCASSLAGGSNQPQHFGDGTRLSIL.

The chain recombines TRBV7-8 with TRBJ1-5; D unresolved. Between the trimmed V and J ends, which lost 6 bases and 1 base, there was a span of 16 bases. Germline values: CDR1 SGHVS, CDR2 FQNEAQ. CDR3 length: 16 amino acids. CDR3 bases: TGTGCCAGCAGTAGCTTAGTAGGGATGAGCAATCAGCCCCAGCATTTT. Residues: CASSSLVGMSNQPQHF.

The chain links TRBV18 to TRBJ2-5; 8 nucleotides align to TRBD1. Per the germline V gene, CDR1 is KGHSH and CDR2 is LQKENI. J was trimmed by 5 bases and V by 3 bases; bases with no gene match: 2. The CDR3 covers 13 residues. In nucleotides, the CDR3 is TGTGCCAGCTCACCCCACAGGGGGGAGACCCAGTACTTC. Protein: CASSPHRGETQYF. The whole variable domain, remainder taken from reference TRBV18 and TRBJ2-5, is NAGVMQNPRHLVRRRGQEARLRCSPMKGHSHVYWYRQLPEEGLKFMVYLQKENIIDESGMPKERFSAEFPKEGPSILRIQQVVRGDSAAYFCASSPHRGETQYFGPGTRLLVL.

The chain is built from TRBV19 and TRBJ1-2, with 8 positions matching TRBD1. CDR1 is LNHDA and CDR2 is SQIVND in the germline V gene (reference sequence). The CDR3 consists of 14 residues. Unmatched junction bases numbered 6, after V lost 9 bases and J lost 0 bases. The CDR3, as DNA: TGTGCCAGCCGGACAGGGAGTGCTAACTATGGCTACACCTTC. Its protein is CASRTGSANYGYTF.

This chain joins TRBV12-3 or TRBV12-4 and TRBJ2-3, with no clear D. Deletions cut 1 base from V and 4 bases from J, with 3 bases between. This CDR3 is 12 amino acids long. CDR3 loop: CASSLGADTQYF. CDR3 nucleotides: TGTGCCAGCAGTTTAGGAGCAGATACGCAGTATTTT.

Here the CDR3 DNA reads TGTGCCAGCAACCCCGGGGCCAACGTCCTGACTTTC. Protein product: CASNPGANVLTF. The chain employs TRBV2 and TRBJ2-6, with unresolved D. CDR1 is SNHLY and CDR2 is FYNNEI in the germline V gene. The CDR3 is made up of 12 amino acids. V lost 7 bases to trimming and J lost 4 bases, with 5 bases between them.

J is TRBJ1-1 and V is TRBV9; a possible D gene is TRBD1 (5 bases). Looked up from germline, CDR1 is SGDLS and CDR2 is YYNGEE. This CDR3 spans 15 amino acids. The V end was cut by 3 bases, the J end by 0 bases, with 12 bases between. The CDR3 nucleotides are TGTGCCAGCAGCGGAACAGGTAGCCTGAACACTGAAGCTTTCTTT. It specifies CASSGTGSLNTEAFF.

V and J are TRBV5-1 and TRBJ2-3; weak D call: TRBD2 (7 bases). CDR1 and CDR2 from the germline V gene are SGHRS and YFSETQ. This CDR3 has 15 amino acids. Trimming removed 7 bases at V and 0 bases at J, with 15 bases between. The CDR3 loop is CASSEGGPSTDTQYF. CDR3 nucleotides: TGCGCCAGCTCTGAGGGGGGGCCCAGCACAGATACGCAGTATTTT.

The V gene is TRBV6-1, the J gene TRBJ1-6, with D maybe TRBD1 (5 bases). Germline CDR1 and CDR2: MNHNS and SASEGT. Deletions cut 1 base from V and 11 bases from J, with 12 bases between. The CDR3 is 14 amino acids. The CDR3 is CASSEDRLRAPLHF. CDR3 coding DNA: TGTGCCAGCAGTGAAGACAGGCTCCGTGCACCCCTCCACTTT.

The CDR3 coding sequence is TGTGCCATCAGTGAGTTTGGCGGGCCTCCTCTCGGGTATGGCTACACCTTC. Amino acid sequence: CAISEFGGPPLGYGYTF. V gene TRBV10-3 combines with J gene TRBJ1-2; D uncertain. Trimming took 1 base from V and 5 from J, leaving 20 bases between them. CDR3 length: 17 amino acids. Germline lookup yields CDR1 ENHRY and CDR2 SYGVKD.

The chain has TRBV18 and TRBJ2-1; 7 nucleotides align to TRBD2. The CDR3 has 12 amino acids. Germline values: CDR1 KGHSH, CDR2 LQKENI. The V segment lost 3 bases and the J segment 9 bases; nucleotides outside the gene matches: 2. DNA of the CDR3: TGTGCCAGCTCACCTGGGGGGGTTGAGCAGTTCTTC. Protein product: CASSPGGVEQFF.

The count of this clone is one. The J gene is TRBJ2-7, the V gene TRBV5-1, with D unresolved. The V gene's germline CDR1 is SGHRS and CDR2 YFSETQ. V lost 5 bases and J lost 3, with 12 bases in between. There are 13 residues in the CDR3. The CDR3 DNA follows: TGCGCCAGCAGGAGAGAGGAAAACTACGAGCAGTACTTC. Its translation is CASRREENYEQYF.

The V call is TRBV7-2, the J call TRBJ2-1; TRBD1 agrees at 7 bases. Per the germline V gene, CDR1 is SGHTA and CDR2 is FQGNSA. The V and J ends lost 5 bases and 7 bases, in that order; junction bases with no gene match: 11. CDR3 size: 15 residues. CDR3 sequence: CASSPSRGPNNEQFF. The CDR3 DNA sequence: TGTGCCAGCAGCCCCTCAAGGGGGCCTAATAATGAGCAGTTCTTC.